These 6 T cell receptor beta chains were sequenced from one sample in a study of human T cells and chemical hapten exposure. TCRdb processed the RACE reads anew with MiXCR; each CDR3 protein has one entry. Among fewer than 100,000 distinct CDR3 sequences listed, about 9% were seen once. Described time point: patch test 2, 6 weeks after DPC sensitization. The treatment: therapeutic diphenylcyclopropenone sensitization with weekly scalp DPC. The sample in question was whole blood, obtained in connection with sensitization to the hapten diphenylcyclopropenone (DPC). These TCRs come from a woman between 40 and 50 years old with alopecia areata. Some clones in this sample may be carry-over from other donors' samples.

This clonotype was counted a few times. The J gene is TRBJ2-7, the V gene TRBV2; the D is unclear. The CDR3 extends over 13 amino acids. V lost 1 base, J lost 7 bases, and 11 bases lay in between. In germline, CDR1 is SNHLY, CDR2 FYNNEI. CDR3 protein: CASSEGTALEQYF. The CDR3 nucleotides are TGTGCCAGCAGTGAAGGGACGGCTTTGGAGCAGTACTTC.

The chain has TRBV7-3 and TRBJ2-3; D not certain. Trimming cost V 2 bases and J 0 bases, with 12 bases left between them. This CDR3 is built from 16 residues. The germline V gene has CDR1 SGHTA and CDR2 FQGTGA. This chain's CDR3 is CASSLQAGSSTDTQYF. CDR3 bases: TGTGCCAGCAGCTTACAGGCCGGATCTAGCACAGATACGCAGTATTTT.

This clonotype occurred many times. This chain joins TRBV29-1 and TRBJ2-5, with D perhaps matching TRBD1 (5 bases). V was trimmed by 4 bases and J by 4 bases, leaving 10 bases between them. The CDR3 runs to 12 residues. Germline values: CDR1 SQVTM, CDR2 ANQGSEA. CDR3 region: CSVGRVRETQYF. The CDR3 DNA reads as TGCAGCGTTGGCAGGGTCCGAGAGACCCAGTACTTC.

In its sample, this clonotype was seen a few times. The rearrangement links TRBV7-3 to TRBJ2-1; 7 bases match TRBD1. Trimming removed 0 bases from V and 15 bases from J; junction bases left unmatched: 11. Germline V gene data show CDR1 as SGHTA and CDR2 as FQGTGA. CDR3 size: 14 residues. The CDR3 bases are TGTGCCAGCAGCTTAACGAGGACAGGCGCCATACGGTTCTTC. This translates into CASSLTRTGAIRFF. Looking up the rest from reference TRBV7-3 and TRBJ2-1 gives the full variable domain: GAGVSQTPSNKVTEKGKYVELRCDPISGHTALYWYRQSLGQGPEFLIYFQGTGAADDSGLPNDRFFAVRPEGSVSTLKIQRTERGDSAVYLCASSLTRTGAIRFFGPGTRLTVL.

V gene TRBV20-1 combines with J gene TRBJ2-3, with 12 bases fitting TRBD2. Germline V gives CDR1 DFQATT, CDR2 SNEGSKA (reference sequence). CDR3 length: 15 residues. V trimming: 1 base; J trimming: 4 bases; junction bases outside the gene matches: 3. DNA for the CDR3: TGCAGTGCTAGAGGGACTAGCGGGAAGCCAGATACGCAGTATTTT. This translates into CSARGTSGKPDTQYF.

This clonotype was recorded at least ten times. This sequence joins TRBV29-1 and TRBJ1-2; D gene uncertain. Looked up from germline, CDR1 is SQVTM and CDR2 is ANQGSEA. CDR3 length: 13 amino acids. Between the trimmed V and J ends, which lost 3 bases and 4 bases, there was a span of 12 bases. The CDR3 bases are TGCAGCGTTGAGTTTTTTTCGAGCTATGGCTACACCTTC. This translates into CSVEFFSSYGYTF.